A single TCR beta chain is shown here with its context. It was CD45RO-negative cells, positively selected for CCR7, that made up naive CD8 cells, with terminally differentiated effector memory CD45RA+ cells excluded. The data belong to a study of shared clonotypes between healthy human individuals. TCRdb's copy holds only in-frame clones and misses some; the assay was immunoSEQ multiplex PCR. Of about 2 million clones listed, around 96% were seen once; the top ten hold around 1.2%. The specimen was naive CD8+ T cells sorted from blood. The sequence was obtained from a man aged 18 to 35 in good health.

In nucleotides, the CDR3 is TGCAGTGCTAGCCTAGGGGGACAGGACTTCTTT. Translating it yields CSASLGGQDFF. J is TRBJ1-1 and V is TRBV20-1; 8 bases are a match to TRBD1. This CDR3 contains 11 residues. J was trimmed by 14 bases and V by 3 bases; bases with no gene match: 8. From germline, CDR1 is DFQATT and CDR2 SNEGSKA (reference sequence).